This T cell receptor (beta chain) was recorded in a study of cytomegalovirus exposure and HLA in healthy donors. About the study: Within the Caucasian-associated ancestry cluster were roughly 82% of the 398 genotyped donors. Study-level results: A later analysis linked a missense variant in DCLRE1C to the trimming of TCR beta V and J genes. Only CMV serostatus was available as immune exposure information.

As for this clone: Its antigen is as yet unknown.

Germline trimming cut 0 bases from V and 2 bases from J; bases unmatched to any gene: 9. Germline V gives CDR1 GTSNPN, CDR2 SVGIG (reference sequence). This CDR3 is built from 16 residues. Use of 60 Vbeta and 13 Jbeta primers characterized the PCR. TCRdb keeps only in-frame clones here, not all; method: immunoSEQ multiplex PCR. In the table there are roughly 100,000 clones, about four fifths of which are singletons. This receptor was identified in a female donor in good health and CMV-seropositive. The rearrangement joins TRBV30 to TRBJ2-5; 7 nucleotides align to TRBD1. What was sequenced was PBMCs. The CDR3: CAWSVLSGQRQETQYF. CDR3 sequence (DNA): TGTGCCTGGAGTGTACTGTCGGGACAGCGACAAGAGACCCAGTACTTC.